This passage covers 23 T cell receptor beta chains from one sample sequenced in a study of glioma-infiltrating T cells. Amplification of TCR alpha and beta CDR3 regions from RNA used iRepertoire nested multiplex PCR. MiXCR, applied by TCRdb to the multiplex PCR reads, yields one record per CDR3 protein. The sample consists of over 100,000 distinct CDR3 sequences, less than 30% of them appearing once. Material for sequencing was glioma tissue, nonneoplastic brain tissue, or PBMCs (not recorded which). These TCRs come from a human donor with low-grade glioma or glioblastoma, undergoing nonglioma brain surgery, or in good health (not recorded which).

Concerning this clonotype itself: Relative to the germline gene, one junction end is altered; a read error may explain this. J is TRBJ2-7 and V is TRBV18; 7 positions agree with TRBD1. Germline V lookup: CDR1 KGHSH, CDR2 LQKENI. The CDR3 is made up of 14 amino acids. CDR3 sequence: CASSPRDSSYQQYF. The CDR3 nucleotides read TGTGCCAGCTCACCGAGGGACAGCTCCTACCAGCAGTACTTT.

The table lists this clonotype with many counts. The chain uses TRBV28 and TRBJ2-7; TRBD2 matches 11 bases. Trimming took 5 bases from V and 0 from J; bases not matched to a gene: 9. In germline, CDR1 is MDHEN, CDR2 SYDVKM. The CDR3 loop spans 17 amino acids. CDR3 in amino acids: CASSRFTSGGSSYEQYF. CDR3 nucleotides: TGTGCCAGCAGTCGTTTCACTAGCGGGGGTAGCTCCTACGAGCAGTACTTC.

This clonotype was observed at least ten times. The rearrangement links TRBV2 to TRBJ2-3; no firm D call. The length of the CDR3 is 14 residues. The V gene's germline CDR1 is SNHLY and CDR2 FYNNEI. Trimming pared 1 base from V and 0 bases from J, leaving 5 bases between. The DNA of the CDR3 is TGTGCCAGCAGTGAAGGAGACAGCACAGATACGCAGTATTTT. Translated, it gives CASSEGDSTDTQYF.

This clonotype was detected ten times or more. The chain has TRBV19 and TRBJ1-5; a possible D gene is TRBD1 (6 bases). V lost 11 bases and J lost 2, with 19 bases in between. Germline V gives CDR1 LNHDA, CDR2 SQIVND (reference sequence). The CDR3 consists of 15 residues. The CDR3 is CAAGAVSSGNQPQHF. The CDR3 bases are TGTGCCGCGGGGGCGGTATCGTCGGGCAATCAGCCCCAGCATTTT.

This clonotype was counted at least ten times. The CDR3 is CASSLRRNQETQYF. The CDR3 coding sequence is TGTGCCAGCAGCTTGAGGCGGAACCAAGAGACCCAGTACTTC. The chain joins TRBV7-2 to TRBJ2-5, with D unresolved. This CDR3 comprises 14 residues. The V end lost 3 bases, the J end lost 0 bases, and 8 bases lay between the germline ends. Germline CDR1 SGHTA, CDR2 FQGNSA.

This clonotype showed up many times. V usage is TRBV7-3 and J usage is TRBJ1-6; D not resolved. V was pared by 2 bases and J by 9 bases, with 8 bases between. The length of the CDR3 is 13 residues. Germline-derived CDR1 and CDR2 are SGHTA and FQGTGA. In DNA form, the CDR3 reads TGTGCCAGCAGCTTAGGGGAGGGTTCACCCCTCCACTTT. It specifies CASSLGEGSPLHF.

This clonotype came up a few times. V and J are TRBV6-6 and TRBJ2-1; TRBD1 matches at 7 bases. Germline trimming cut 4 bases from V and 7 bases from J; bases unmatched to any gene: 7. The germline V gene has CDR1 MNHNY and CDR2 SVGAGI (reference sequence). CDR3 length equals 14 residues. CDR3 protein: CASSLTGARNEQFF. The CDR3 nucleotides read TGTGCCAGCAGTTTAACAGGGGCTCGGAATGAGCAGTTCTTC.

This clonotype was recorded at least ten times. The V and J genes are TRBV6-2 or TRBV6-3 and TRBJ1-1; 9 nucleotides agree with TRBD1. The junction had 5 bases not matched to a gene; V was cut back by 2 bases and J by 4 bases. The CDR3 consists of 15 residues. Germline CDR1 reads MNHEY; CDR2 reads SVGEGT. The CDR3 reads CASSYVTGGITEAFF. As DNA, the CDR3 is TGTGCCAGCAGTTACGTTACAGGGGGCATCACTGAAGCTTTCTTT.

There are many counts of this clonotype. The V gene is TRBV28, the J gene TRBJ2-7; TRBD1 matches at 10 bases. The germline gives CDR1 MDHEN, CDR2 SYDVKM. V was clipped by 1 base and J by 2 bases; unmatched bases: 2. This CDR3 has 15 residues. The CDR3 loop is CASSLLGTGAYEQYF. CDR3 in DNA: TGTGCCAGCAGTTTATTAGGGACAGGGGCCTACGAGCAGTACTTC.

This clonotype was recorded at least ten times. This chain links TRBV6-1 with TRBJ2-1; D is perhaps TRBD2 (7 bases). Between the trimmed V and J ends, which lost 6 bases and 12 bases, there was a span of 21 bases. Germline V gene sequence: CDR1 MNHNS, CDR2 SASEGT. This CDR3 contains 14 residues. The CDR3 DNA reads TGTGCCAGCAGCCGGGACTACACGACAGGTAGGCAGTTCTTC. Protein product: CASSRDYTTGRQFF.

The table lists this clonotype with many counts. The J gene is TRBJ1-1, the V gene TRBV29-1; tentative D call: TRBD1 (5 bases). The germline V gene encodes CDR1 SQVTM and CDR2 ANQGSEA. The V end was cut by 5 bases, the J end by 1 base, with 11 bases between. There are 13 residues in the CDR3. CDR3: CSVIPQGNTEAFF. In nucleotides, the CDR3 is TGCAGCGTTATACCCCAGGGGAACACTGAAGCTTTCTTT.

This clonotype came up many times. A much bigger clone sits one base away, suggesting this may be a read error. This chain joins TRBV14 and TRBJ2-7; D is unresolved. The CDR3 runs 11 residues. Germline assignment: CDR1 SGHDN and CDR2 FVKESK. V was trimmed by 3 bases and J by 3 bases, leaving 3 bases between them. As DNA, the CDR3 is TGTGCCAGCAGCCAGGTCTACGAGCAGTACTTC. Protein product: CASSQVYEQYF. The complete variable domain, with remaining parts taken from reference TRBV14 and TRBJ2-7, reads EAGVTQFPSHSVIEKGQTVTLRCDPISGHDNLYWYRRVMGKEIKFLLHFVKESKQDESGMPNNRFLAERTGGTYSTLKVQPAELEDSGVYFCASSQVYEQYFGPGTRLTVT.

The CDR3 bases are TGCGCCAGCAGCCTGCTGGGAAATATGAATGAGCAGTTCTTC. This sequence encodes CASSLLGNMNEQFF. The chain recombines TRBV4-3 with TRBJ2-1; D unresolved. The germline V gene encodes CDR1 LGHNA and CDR2 YSLEER. The CDR3 is made up of 14 amino acids. V lost 4 bases, J lost 7 bases, and 14 bases lay in between.

Note on this clonotype: Since a much larger clone is just one base distant, this may be a read error. CDR3 in DNA: TGCGCCAGCAACCAAGATGGACAGGGTTGGGACACCGGGGAGCTGTTTTTT. Translating gives CASNQDGQGWDTGELFF. This chain joins TRBV4-3 and TRBJ2-2; 8 bases map to TRBD1. In germline, CDR1 is LGHNA, CDR2 YSLEER. This CDR3 contains 17 residues.

Worth noting for this clonotype: A read error is possible here, since a much larger clone lies one base away. The rearrangement links TRBV29-1 to TRBJ1-2, with 8 bases matching TRBD1. Germline V lookup: CDR1 SQVTM, CDR2 ANQGSEA. The ends lost 5 bases at V and 4 bases at J; junction bases unmatched: 6. The CDR3 sequence is 13 residues long. The DNA of the CDR3 is TGCAGCGTTCAACAGGGGGAGAGCTATGGCTACACCTTC. This sequence encodes CSVQQGESYGYTF.

This clonotype was detected ten times or more. The chain carries TRBV7-2 and TRBJ2-2; 10 bases align to TRBD2. Looked up from germline, CDR1 is SGHTA and CDR2 is FQGNSA. V gave up 4 bases and J gave up 4 bases; unmatched junction bases: 9. CDR3 size: 17 residues. The CDR3 bases are TGTGCCAGCAGCTCAATGCCAGGGACTAGCGTCACCGGGGAGCTGTTTTTT. Protein: CASSSMPGTSVTGELFF.

This clonotype has ten or more counts. The chain combines TRBV20-1 with TRBJ2-7; no reliable D call. The CDR3 spans 13 residues. The V end lost 1 base, the J end lost 3 bases, and 10 bases lay between the germline ends. Germline CDR1 DFQATT, CDR2 SNEGSKA (reference sequence). This CDR3 reads CSARGHPGYEQYF. In DNA, the CDR3 is TGCAGTGCTAGAGGGCACCCAGGCTACGAGCAGTACTTC.

With regard to this clonotype: This may arise from a read error, as a much more abundant clone is one base away. The genes are TRBV7-2 and TRBJ2-7; D is ambiguous. The germline V gene encodes CDR1 SGHTA and CDR2 FQGNSA. The CDR3 covers 16 residues. The CDR3 loop is CASSLGLDHSSYGQYF. In nucleotides, the CDR3 is TGTGCCAGCAGCCTCGGGCTCGACCACAGCTCCTACGGGCAGTACTTC.

This clonotype was detected many times. This chain connects TRBV20-1 to TRBJ1-1; TRBD1 is a possible D gene (6 bases). Germline CDR1 reads DFQATT; CDR2 reads SNEGSKA (reference sequence). Trimming stripped 3 bases from V and 3 bases from J, with 11 bases between. CDR3 length: 13 amino acids. CDR3 DNA: TGCAGTGCTAGGACACAGGGCGACACTGAAGCTTTCTTT. Its protein is CSARTQGDTEAFF.

This clonotype occurred a few times. The rearrangement uses TRBV6-1 and TRBJ2-5, with TRBD2 identical over 9 bases. This CDR3 is built from 13 residues. From germline, CDR1 is MNHNS and CDR2 SASEGT. Trimming removed 5 bases from V and 4 bases from J; junction bases left unmatched: 2. CDR3 nucleotides: TGTGCCAGCAGTCCAGCGGGAGGAGAGACCCAGTACTTC. It codes for CASSPAGGETQYF.

This clonotype was counted at least ten times. The CDR3 loop is CASRIRQGSYNEQFF. In DNA, the CDR3 is TGTGCCAGCAGAATCAGACAGGGTTCCTACAATGAGCAGTTCTTC. J is TRBJ2-1 and V is TRBV12-3 or TRBV12-4, with 7 bases aligning to TRBD1. This CDR3 is 15 amino acids long. J gave up 1 base and V 6 bases, and 6 bases lay outside the gene matches.

Notes on this clonotype: The CDR3 end shows no conserved phenylalanine or tryptophan, and so a read error is likely. The chain combines TRBV12-3 or TRBV12-4 with TRBJ1-5; D gene unclear. V lost 8 bases and J 0 bases, leaving 5 bases between the germline ends. The CDR3 has 12 amino acids. For the CDR3, the DNA is TGTGCCAGCTCCTATAGCAATCAGCCCCAGCATCTT. Its protein is CASSYSNQPQHL.

This clonotype occurred many times. The gene calls are TRBV7-9 and TRBJ2-3, with 7 bases identical to TRBD1. This CDR3 is built from 17 residues. The J segment lost 0 bases and the V segment lost 5 bases, leaving 11 bases of the junction unmatched. Germline values: CDR1 SEHNR, CDR2 FQNEAQ (reference sequence). CDR3 sequence (DNA): TGTGCCAGCAGCCGGGACAGTGGTTTCACTAGCACAGATACGCAGTATTTT. Translating gives CASSRDSGFTSTDTQYF.